This entry lists 27 T cell receptor beta chains sequenced from one sample in a study of a mutant IDH1 vaccine in newly diagnosed glioma. Sequencing used immunoSEQ multiplex PCR; TCRdb keeps in-frame clones, though not all of them. The sample contains some 38,000 clones, roughly 78% of which appear only once. The time point is: baseline, week 1 (first vaccination visit). The treatment denotes: pre-vaccination baseline after standard-of-care therapy. The sample here was PBMCs, taken from a glioma patient treated with radiotherapy, temozolomide or both. The origin of the receptors is a man aged 35 to 55 with glioma. Some clones in this sample may be carry-over from other donors' samples.

The V call is TRBV11-3, the J call TRBJ2-5, with TRBD1 matching 8 bases. This CDR3 has 13 residues. Germline lookup yields CDR1 SGHNT and CDR2 YENEEA. After removal of 5 bases from V and 5 bases from J, the junction contained 4 bases not matched to a gene. The CDR3 is CASSPGQVETQYF. The CDR3 region has the DNA TGTGCCAGCAGCCCGGGACAGGTGGAGACCCAGTACTTC.

This clone is judged medium-sized. The gene calls are TRBV19 and TRBJ1-6, with TRBD1 matching over 7 bases. The CDR3 spans 15 residues. CDR1 is LNHDA, CDR2 SQIVND, per germline (reference sequence). V lost 6 bases, J lost 5 bases, and 7 bases stayed unmatched. This CDR3 reads CASRVRGFDNSPLHF. The CDR3 nucleotides are TGTGCCAGTAGAGTCAGGGGGTTCGATAATTCACCCCTCCACTTT.

The chain is built from TRBV9 and TRBJ2-3; D is ambiguous. V was pared by 0 bases and J by 2 bases, with 13 bases between. Germline V lookup: CDR1 SGDLS, CDR2 YYNGEE. This CDR3 comprises 16 residues. CDR3 bases: TGTGCCAGCAGCGTAGCCGGCAGCCTTGCCACAGATACGCAGTATTTT. Its translation: CASSVAGSLATDTQYF.

Written as DNA, the CDR3 is TGTGCCAGCAGACGCGGACAGGTTCTGAACACTGAAGCTTTCTTT. It yields the protein CASRRGQVLNTEAFF. V usage is TRBV6-5 and J usage is TRBJ1-1, with TRBD1 matching 7 bases. Per the germline V gene, CDR1 is MNHEY and CDR2 is SVGAGI. This CDR3 comprises 15 residues. V lost 6 bases, J lost 0 bases, and 7 bases stayed unmatched.

J is TRBJ2-5 and V is TRBV15, with 12 bases fitting TRBD2. This CDR3 spans 16 amino acids. Losses at the gene ends were 1 base for V and 5 bases for J; bases not matched to a gene: 5. Per the germline V gene, CDR1 is LNHNV and CDR2 is YYDKDF (reference sequence). CDR3 sequence: CATSRGWTSGDETQYF. The CDR3 nucleotides are TGTGCCACCAGCAGAGGGTGGACTAGCGGGGACGAGACCCAGTACTTC.

The chain carries TRBV5-1 and TRBJ1-3; 7 positions match TRBD1. Per the germline V gene, CDR1 is SGHRS and CDR2 is YFSETQ. The CDR3 spans 15 residues. V shed 5 bases and J 2 bases; nucleotides not matched to a gene: 7. The CDR3, as DNA: TGCGCCAGCAGACAGACAGGGACGGCTGGAAACACCATATATTTT. Residues: CASRQTGTAGNTIYF.

This chain joins TRBV7-2 and TRBJ1-2; D gene unclear. This CDR3 is 15 amino acids long. V was trimmed by 5 bases and J by 7 bases, leaving 20 bases between them. Germline V gene data show CDR1 as SGHTA and CDR2 as FQGNSA. The chain's CDR3 is CASSPRRTEVSGYTF. In DNA, the CDR3 is TGTGCCAGCAGCCCCCGGAGGACGGAAGTCTCTGGCTACACCTTC.

The chain employs TRBV14 and TRBJ2-2, with D unresolved. V was clipped by 0 bases and J by 5 bases, with 10 bases between them. The CDR3 loop spans 15 amino acids. CDR1 is SGHDN and CDR2 is FVKESK in the germline V gene. The CDR3 reads CASSQDITSTGELFF. CDR3 sequence (DNA): TGTGCCAGCAGCCAAGACATTACCTCGACCGGGGAGCTGTTTTTT.

This sequence joins TRBV29-1 and TRBJ2-5; the D gene is possibly TRBD1 (6 bases). The CDR3 has 13 residues. Trimming left V 6 bases short and J 7 bases short, with 18 bases between. Germline CDR1 is SQVTM and CDR2 is ANQGSEA. The CDR3 loop reads CSVVSGGVGTQYF. CDR3 nucleotides: TGCAGCGTCGTTTCTGGGGGCGTAGGGACCCAGTACTTC.

The rearrangement uses TRBV5-1 and TRBJ2-1, with 9 bases lining up with TRBD1. Germline trimming cut 6 bases from V and 7 bases from J; bases unmatched to any gene: 5. There are 13 residues in the CDR3. Germline V gene data show CDR1 as SGHRS and CDR2 as YFSETQ. CDR3 sequence: CASNVGTGNEQFF. As DNA, the CDR3 is TGCGCCAGCAACGTTGGGACAGGGAATGAGCAGTTCTTC.

V and J are TRBV7-2 and TRBJ2-2, with TRBD2 matching 15 bases. The V segment lost 5 bases and the J segment 9 bases; nucleotides outside the gene matches: 7. This CDR3 has 16 residues. Looked up from germline, CDR1 is SGHTA and CDR2 is FQGNSA. The chain's CDR3 is CASSPGTSGGRRELFF. CDR3 nucleotides: TGTGCCAGCAGCCCGGGGACTAGCGGGGGGCGACGGGAGCTGTTTTTT.

This clone was seen a few times. The rearrangement joins TRBV9 to TRBJ1-2; the match to TRBD1 covers 9 bases. Germline-derived CDR1 and CDR2 are SGDLS and YYNGEE. The V and J ends lost 0 bases and 6 bases, in that order; junction bases with no gene match: 12. This CDR3 has 17 amino acids. The CDR3 DNA follows: TGTGCCAGCAGCGTAGAAAGGACAGGGGTCGATCAAGATGGCTACACCTTC. It yields the protein CASSVERTGVDQDGYTF. The complete variable domain, with remaining parts taken from reference TRBV9 and TRBJ1-2, reads DSGVTQTPKHLITATGQRVTLRCSPRSGDLSVYWYQQSLDQGLQFLIQYYNGEERAKGNILERFSAQQFPDLHSELNLSSLELGDSALYFCASSVERTGVDQDGYTFGSGTRLTVV.

This clone was observed a single time. This chain joins TRBV12-5 and TRBJ2-1; no definite D call. Germline V gene lookup returns CDR1 LGHNT and CDR2 FRNRAP. The CDR3 runs 11 residues. V was cut by 0 bases and J by 9 bases, with 3 bases left in between. DNA for the CDR3: TGTGCTAGTGGTTTGGTTGTTGAGCAGTTCTTC. Protein product: CASGLVVEQFF.

CDR3 DNA: TGTGCCAGCAGCTTATCAACGGGCGGACGCACTGAAGCTTTCTTT. This translates into CASSLSTGGRTEAFF. J is TRBJ1-1 and V is TRBV7-9, with D unclear. This CDR3 spans 15 amino acids. Trimming left V 2 bases short and J 4 bases short, with 14 bases between. Germline V gene lookup returns CDR1 SEHNR and CDR2 FQNEAQ (reference sequence).

The chain couples TRBV28 to TRBJ2-2; no reliable D call. The CDR3 covers 14 residues. Trimming left V 2 bases short and J 4 bases short, with 8 bases between. From germline, CDR1 is MDHEN and CDR2 SYDVKM. The CDR3 loop is CASSLGRPTGELFF. CDR3 sequence (DNA): TGTGCCAGCAGTTTAGGCCGACCCACCGGGGAGCTGTTTTTT. Together with reference TRBV28 and TRBJ2-2, the CDR3 gives the full variable domain: DVKVTQSSRYLVKRTGEKVFLECVQDMDHENMFWYRQDPGLGLRLIYFSYDVKMKEKGDIPEGYSVSREKKERFSLILESASTNQTSMYLCASSLGRPTGELFFGEGSRLTVL.

A few counts support this clone. The gene calls are TRBV29-1 and TRBJ1-1; D uncertain. V was pared by 5 bases and J by 0 bases, with 7 bases between. CDR3 length equals 12 residues. From germline, CDR1 is SQVTM and CDR2 ANQGSEA. The DNA for the CDR3 is TGCAGCGTTCTGGGTATGAACACTGAAGCTTTCTTT. Protein: CSVLGMNTEAFF.

The J gene is TRBJ2-3, the V gene TRBV2, with D perhaps TRBD1 or TRBD2 (5 bases each). The CDR3 sequence is 14 residues long. V was clipped by 4 bases and J by 4 bases, with 12 bases between them. Germline CDR1 is SNHLY and CDR2 is FYNNEI. The CDR3 region is CASSAGSRSDTQYF. CDR3 DNA: TGTGCCAGCAGTGCAGGGAGCAGGTCAGATACGCAGTATTTT.

V usage is TRBV7-2 and J usage is TRBJ2-5; D is uncertain. This CDR3 is 13 amino acids long. CDR1 is SGHTA, CDR2 FQGNSA, per germline. V was shortened by 5 bases and J by 2 bases, with 9 bases between the two germline ends. CDR3 residues: CASSRLVQETQYF. The CDR3 region has the DNA TGTGCCAGCAGCCGGCTGGTACAAGAGACCCAGTACTTC.

This sequence joins TRBV6-5 and TRBJ1-1; D might be TRBD1 (5 bases). Trimming stripped 0 bases from V and 11 bases from J, with 13 bases between. This CDR3 spans 13 amino acids. Germline CDR1 is MNHEY and CDR2 is SVGAGI. The DNA for the CDR3 is TGTGCCAGCAGTTACTCGATCAGGGTTCGCGCTTTCTTT. Residues: CASSYSIRVRAFF.

The gene calls are TRBV7-2 and TRBJ1-1, with 9 bases lining up with TRBD1. The germline gives CDR1 SGHTA, CDR2 FQGNSA. This CDR3 is 15 amino acids long. Trimming at V came to 4 bases and at J to 1 base, leaving 4 bases not matched to a gene. CDR3 in DNA: TGTGCCAGCAGCTGGACAGGGGCGAAGAACACTGAAGCTTTCTTT. As protein: CASSWTGAKNTEAFF.

This clone was observed once. CDR3 sequence: CASSPLTGEIGELFF. CDR3 sequence (DNA): TGTGCCAGCAGCCCCCTGACGGGGGAGATCGGGGAGCTGTTTTTT. This chain links TRBV7-8 with TRBJ2-2; D might be TRBD2 (6 bases). CDR3 size: 15 residues. Deletions cut 5 bases from V and 7 bases from J, with 17 bases between. Germline-derived CDR1 and CDR2 are SGHVS and FQNEAQ.

This chain links TRBV19 with TRBJ2-6; no reliable D call. V shed 4 bases and J shed 2 bases, with 12 bases lying between them. Germline CDR1 and CDR2: LNHDA and SQIVND (reference sequence). The CDR3 spans 16 residues. CDR3 region: CASSSNPGAGANVLTF. The CDR3 nucleotides read TGTGCCAGTAGTAGTAACCCCGGTGCTGGGGCCAACGTCCTGACTTTC.

Only a few counts were recorded for this clone. V and J are TRBV10-2 and TRBJ1-6, with D maybe TRBD1 (6 bases). This CDR3 region has 15 residues. Germline V gives CDR1 WSHSY, CDR2 SAAADI. Trimming cost V 0 bases and J 10 bases, with 13 bases left between them. CDR3 loop: CASSESMGGRSPLHF. CDR3 DNA sequence: TGCGCCAGCAGTGAGTCGATGGGGGGCAGATCACCCCTCCACTTT.

The chain has TRBV5-1 and TRBJ2-7, with TRBD1 matching 9 bases. The CDR3 loop spans 15 amino acids. V lost 6 bases, J lost 5 bases, and 12 bases stayed unmatched. Germline V gives CDR1 SGHRS, CDR2 YFSETQ. CDR3 DNA: TGCGCCAGCACCTTACGCCCGGGACAGGGCGACGAGCAGTACTTC. Protein sequence: CASTLRPGQGDEQYF.

V usage is TRBV6-6 and J usage is TRBJ2-2; D not certain. Trimming stripped 0 bases from V and 3 bases from J, with 5 bases between. CDR1 is MNHNY, CDR2 SVGAGI, per germline (reference sequence). The CDR3 covers 14 residues. CDR3 DNA sequence: TGTGCCAGCAGTTACTCGATGGACACCGGGGAGCTGTTTTTT. Encoded protein: CASSYSMDTGELFF.

The chain is built from TRBV30 and TRBJ2-6, with unresolved D. The CDR3 contains 15 residues. Trimming cost V 2 bases and J 0 bases, with 8 bases left between them. Germline V lookup: CDR1 GTSNPN, CDR2 SVGIG (reference sequence). The CDR3 is CAWSRRGSGANVLTF. Written as DNA, the CDR3 is TGTGCCTGGAGTAGACGTGGCTCTGGGGCCAACGTCCTGACTTTC.

This sequence joins TRBV6-1 and TRBJ1-2; TRBD1 agrees at 9 bases. The CDR3 is 15 amino acids. Germline CDR1 MNHNS, CDR2 SASEGT. The J segment lost 6 bases and the V segment lost 8 bases, leaving 13 bases of the junction unmatched. The CDR3 DNA is TGTGCCAGCTACCATCGGACAGGGGCCGGGGATGGCTACACCTTC. Its translation: CASYHRTGAGDGYTF.